This T cell receptor (beta chain) was identified in a study of T cell repertoires in cytomegalovirus infection. For the study at large: It was the public TCR beta signatures that indicated both CMV infection and matching HLA type. The study, taken as a whole, reports: There were carriers of CMV plus the relevant HLA, and cumulative public TCR beta family frequency identified them. Within the response measured ex vivo, HLA-C-restricted CMV-specific TCR beta clonotypes were dominant.

MiXCR, applied by TCRdb to the reads, yields one record per CDR3 protein. The sample lists about a million distinct CDR3 sequences, approximately 33% seen once, with about an eighth in the top ten. V lost 6 bases to trimming and J lost 5 bases, with 17 bases between them. Germline lookup yields CDR1 SQVTM and CDR2 ANQGSEA. This CDR3 spans 13 amino acids. This clonotype occurred a few times. The antigen remains unidentified. The receptor was derived from a human donor in good health (CMV status not recorded). Some clones in this sample may be carry-over from other donors' samples. The sample in question was cultured CD8+ T cells from PBMCs, obtained from culture after CMV antigen stimulation. The chain couples TRBV29-1 to TRBJ2-7; a possible D gene is TRBD2 (6 bases). CDR3 sequence reads: CSVALIGGDEQYV. CDR3 nucleotide sequence: TGCAGCGTGGCATTAATTGGAGGGGACGAGCAGTACGTC.